Below are 28 T cell receptor beta chains sequenced from a single sample in a study of molecular identifiers for immune sequencing clone quantification. MiXCR, applied by TCRdb to the PCR reads, yields one record per CDR3 protein. The repertoire includes 400,000 to 600,000 distinct CDR3 sequences, around 23% of them detected once, and 0.76% sits in the top ten. The sequencing input was naive CD8+ T cells from blood, with Jurkat cell RNA spiked in. Subset described: FACS-sorted CD8+CD4-CCR7+CD45RA+ naive T cells. The receptors here all came from a human donor in good health. Some libraries in this study had Jurkat cell RNA spiked in.

To note about this clonotype: This is likely a read error, given that the CDR3 carries no conserved phenylalanine or tryptophan at its end. The J gene is TRBJ2-7, the V gene TRBV20-1; D is perhaps TRBD2 (6 bases). V was pared by 1 base and J by 3 bases, with 13 bases between. From germline, CDR1 is DFQATT and CDR2 SNEGSKA (reference sequence). The CDR3 length is 14 residues. CDR3 bases: TGCAGTGCTAGAGGGTGCGGGCGGGACTACGAGCAGTACATC. This encodes CSARGCGRDYEQYI.

This clonotype was counted only a few times. The chain links TRBV10-3 to TRBJ2-7; D might be TRBD2 (7 bases). The germline V gene has CDR1 ENHRY and CDR2 SYGVKD. V was trimmed by 4 bases and J by 3 bases, leaving 13 bases between them. This CDR3 is 14 amino acids long. The CDR3 DNA reads as TGTGCCATCAGTGGGGAGGGGGGTGGCTACGAGCAGTACTTC. Translation gives CAISGEGGGYEQYF.

V usage is TRBV6-1 and J usage is TRBJ2-2; D is unclear. V was pared by 10 bases and J by 3 bases, with 15 bases between. CDR3 size: 14 residues. Germline V gene data show CDR1 as MNHNS and CDR2 as SASEGT. This CDR3 is CATSRPADTGELFF. In DNA form, the CDR3 reads TGTGCCACCTCCCGGCCCGCGGACACCGGGGAGCTGTTTTTT.

The sample holds many counts of this clonotype. The chain joins TRBV5-1 to TRBJ1-1; D perhaps matches TRBD1 (6 bases). Trimming removed 4 bases at V and 5 bases at J, with 12 bases between. Germline CDR1 SGHRS, CDR2 YFSETQ. The CDR3 extends over 13 amino acids. This chain's CDR3 is CASSPPQGTEAFF. The CDR3 DNA is TGCGCCAGCAGCCCTCCCCAGGGGACTGAAGCTTTCTTT.

This clonotype was seen a handful of times. V usage is TRBV7-2 and J usage is TRBJ2-2; no clear D. This CDR3 comprises 14 residues. The V end lost 5 bases, the J end lost 2 bases, and 9 bases lay between the germline ends. Germline V lookup: CDR1 SGHTA, CDR2 FQGNSA. In DNA form, the CDR3 reads TGTGCCAGCAGCGTCATGATAAACACCGGGGAGCTGTTTTTT. Translation: CASSVMINTGELFF.

This chain links TRBV6-2 or TRBV6-3 with TRBJ2-2, with TRBD1 identical over 7 bases. The junction had 6 bases not matched to a gene; V was cut back by 6 bases and J by 2 bases. The germline gives CDR1 MNHEY, CDR2 SVGEGT. This CDR3 is 15 amino acids long. CDR3 sequence (DNA): TGTGCCAGCAGACCAGACAGGGCAAACACCGGGGAGCTGTTTTTT. It yields the protein CASRPDRANTGELFF.

The J gene is TRBJ1-3, the V gene TRBV9, with TRBD1 identical over 7 bases. Germline assignment: CDR1 SGDLS and CDR2 YYNGEE. V lost 0 bases to trimming and J lost 0 bases; unmatched junction nucleotides: 6. The CDR3 extends over 17 amino acids. The chain's CDR3 is CASSVEGDSHSGNTIYF. The CDR3 coding sequence is TGTGCCAGCAGCGTAGAGGGGGACAGCCACTCTGGAAACACCATATATTTT.

This clonotype was seen repeatedly, ten times or more. The chain uses TRBV19 and TRBJ2-7; D tentatively fits TRBD1 or TRBD2 (5 bases each). This CDR3 contains 17 residues. The germline CDR1 and CDR2 sequences are LNHDA and SQIVND (reference sequence). Trimming stripped 0 bases from V and 3 bases from J, with 18 bases between. The CDR3: CASSIDVIGTRDYEQYF. The CDR3 bases are TGTGCCAGTAGTATAGACGTCATCGGGACCCGAGACTACGAGCAGTACTTC.

This clonotype turned up a few times. The chain has TRBV4-1 and TRBJ2-5; 11 bases fit TRBD2. CDR1 is MGHRA, CDR2 YSYEKL, per germline. This CDR3 is built from 16 residues. The trim removed 0 bases at V and 1 base at J, leaving 1 base unmatched. The CDR3 DNA sequence: TGCGCCAGCAGCCAAGATCTAGCGGGGGGCCAAGAGACCCAGTACTTC. It encodes CASSQDLAGGQETQYF.

This clonotype was recorded many times. V gene TRBV28 combines with J gene TRBJ2-7; D is unresolved. The V end lost 3 bases, the J end lost 7 bases, and 10 bases lay between the germline ends. The V gene's germline CDR1 is MDHEN and CDR2 SYDVKM. This CDR3 is 12 amino acids long. The DNA for the CDR3 is TGTGCCAGCAGTTTTTTGGGGAATGAGCAGTACTTC. Translated, it gives CASSFLGNEQYF.

This clonotype occurred a few times. Mismatch with germline at one junction end may stem from a read error. V gene TRBV5-1 combines with J gene TRBJ2-1; D gene unclear. Looked up from germline, CDR1 is SGHRS and CDR2 is YFSETQ. The CDR3 is 14 amino acids. CDR3 coding DNA: TGCACCAGCAGCTCCCCACCGAGCCGCCATGAGCAGTTCTTC. Translated, it gives CTSSSPPSRHEQFF.

Worth noting for this clonotype: One junction end disagrees with the germline gene, perhaps due to a read error. The gene calls are TRBV4-3 and TRBJ2-1; TRBD1 might be the D (8 bases). This CDR3 has 16 residues. Germline lookup yields CDR1 LGHNA and CDR2 YSLEER. CDR3 sequence: CASSEESAGTGNEQFF. In DNA form, the CDR3 reads TGCGCCAGCAGCGAAGAGTCAGCGGGGACAGGCAATGAGCAGTTCTTC.

V and J are TRBV27 and TRBJ2-7; the D gene is possibly TRBD1 (5 bases). Germline V gene sequence: CDR1 MNHEY, CDR2 SMNVEV (reference sequence). V lost 5 bases and J 6 bases, leaving 11 bases between the germline ends. This CDR3 contains 12 residues. This chain's CDR3 is CASSPSGAEQYF. As DNA, the CDR3 is TGTGCCAGCAGTCCGTCTGGGGCCGAGCAGTACTTC.

This clonotype was observed a few times. This chain uses TRBV12-3 or TRBV12-4 with TRBJ2-7; 7 nucleotides match TRBD1. This CDR3 region has 14 residues. J lost 3 bases, V lost 5 bases, and 7 bases had no gene match. The CDR3 sequence: CASSITGAHYEQYF. Written as DNA, the CDR3 is TGTGCCAGCAGTATCACAGGGGCCCACTACGAGCAGTACTTC.

This clonotype was seen only a few times. The chain carries TRBV14 and TRBJ2-5; 7 nucleotides agree with TRBD1. Germline CDR1 reads SGHDN; CDR2 reads FVKESK. V dropped 0 bases and J dropped 2; count of bases not matched to a gene: 9. The CDR3 is 17 residues long. The CDR3 loop is CASSQDVTGRSQETQYF. The CDR3 DNA reads TGTGCCAGCAGCCAAGATGTGACAGGGCGCTCACAAGAGACCCAGTACTTC.

This sequence joins TRBV4-3 and TRBJ2-2; 10 bases fit TRBD1. This CDR3 is built from 15 residues. Per the germline V gene, CDR1 is LGHNA and CDR2 is YSLEER. The V gene end was trimmed by 4 bases and the J gene end by 7 bases; junction bases not matched to a gene: 6. CDR3 residues: CASSPETGGGGELFF. The CDR3 nucleotides read TGCGCCAGCAGCCCAGAGACAGGGGGCGGCGGGGAGCTGTTTTTT.

This clonotype was detected once. The chain combines TRBV11-2 with TRBJ1-1; D remains ambiguous. V lost 0 bases and J lost 4, with 21 bases in between. Germline loops: CDR1 SGHAT, CDR2 FQNNGV. The CDR3 runs 18 residues. CDR3: CASSLEPAWRESFTEAFF. The CDR3, as DNA: TGTGCCAGCAGCTTAGAACCCGCTTGGCGGGAGTCCTTCACTGAAGCTTTCTTT.

J is TRBJ2-3 and V is TRBV6-4; TRBD1 matches at 8 bases. J gave up 3 bases and V 5 bases, and 13 bases lay outside the gene matches. CDR1 is MRHNA, CDR2 SNTAGT, per germline. This CDR3 region has 17 residues. This CDR3 is CASSQLRQGNLTDTQYF. CDR3 bases: TGTGCCAGCAGTCAGCTACGACAGGGGAATCTGACAGATACGCAGTATTTT.

This clonotype was seen at least ten times. The chain has TRBV29-1 and TRBJ2-7, with D maybe TRBD2 (6 bases). Germline CDR1 SQVTM, CDR2 ANQGSEA. V was cut by 2 bases and J by 1 base, with 9 bases left in between. CDR3 length: 13 amino acids. The CDR3 reads CSVESSASYEQYF. In DNA, the CDR3 is TGCAGCGTTGAATCTAGCGCATCCTACGAGCAGTACTTC.

The V call is TRBV6-5, the J call TRBJ2-2; D perhaps matches TRBD1 (5 bases). V lost 7 bases, J lost 5 bases, and 14 bases lay in between. CDR3 length: 14 amino acids. CDR1 is MNHEY and CDR2 is SVGAGI in the germline V gene. The CDR3 sequence is CASTPHPGTGELFF. CDR3 sequence (DNA): TGTGCCAGCACCCCCCACCCAGGGACCGGGGAGCTGTTTTTT.

The rearrangement joins TRBV4-1 to TRBJ1-1; D is unresolved. V was shortened by 0 bases and J by 12 bases, with 20 bases between the two germline ends. The germline V gene has CDR1 MGHRA and CDR2 YSYEKL. The CDR3 consists of 15 residues. The CDR3 DNA sequence: TGCGCCAGCAGCCAAGAGTGGGGTCGGGAGGTGGGAACTTTCTTT. As protein: CASSQEWGREVGTFF.

This clonotype was counted only a few times. The chain carries TRBV12-3 or TRBV12-4 and TRBJ2-2, with a weak D call TRBD1 (5 bases). V lost 5 bases and J 1 base, leaving 8 bases between the germline ends. The CDR3 length is 14 residues. DNA for the CDR3: TGTGCCAGCAGTATACAGGAGAACACCGGGGAGCTGTTTTTT. It encodes CASSIQENTGELFF.

This clonotype was detected many times. The chain has TRBV6-5 and TRBJ2-7, with D tentatively TRBD1 or TRBD2 (6 bases each). V lost 10 bases, J lost 6 bases, and 13 bases lay in between. CDR3 size: 11 residues. The germline CDR1 and CDR2 sequences are MNHEY and SVGAGI. The CDR3 sequence: CATSRGREQYF. CDR3 in DNA: TGTGCCACCTCCCGGGGGCGCGAGCAGTACTTC.

The chain couples TRBV9 to TRBJ2-3; 9 bases are a match to TRBD2. In germline, CDR1 is SGDLS, CDR2 YYNGEE. The CDR3 consists of 15 residues. V lost 0 bases to trimming and J lost 3 bases; unmatched junction nucleotides: 2. The chain's CDR3 is CASSVVAGATDTQYF. DNA for the CDR3: TGTGCCAGCAGCGTAGTAGCGGGAGCTACAGATACGCAGTATTTT.

This clonotype was counted at least ten times. The gene calls are TRBV29-1 and TRBJ2-5; no definite D call. Germline CDR1 reads SQVTM; CDR2 reads ANQGSEA. This CDR3 is 12 amino acids long. V was cut by 1 base and J by 1 base, with 4 bases left in between. The chain's CDR3 is CSVEVSQETQYF. The CDR3, as DNA: TGCAGCGTTGAAGTTAGCCAAGAGACCCAGTACTTC.

The chain employs TRBV3-1 and TRBJ1-2; D perhaps matches TRBD1 (6 bases). The germline V gene encodes CDR1 LGHDT and CDR2 YNNKEL (reference sequence). V lost 0 bases to trimming and J lost 7 bases, with 12 bases between them. This CDR3 region has 14 residues. In DNA, the CDR3 is TGTGCCAGCAGCCAAGATATCAGGGGTGGTGGCTACACCTTC. It specifies CASSQDIRGGGYTF.

A note on this clonotype: This could be a read error, since a much larger clone is one nucleotide away. The rearrangement joins TRBV30 to TRBJ2-7; a weak D match, TRBD2 (6 bases). The V gene's germline CDR1 is GTSNPN and CDR2 SVGIG (reference sequence). There are 14 residues in the CDR3. The CDR3 bases are TGTGCCTGGGGTGTATCGGTGGAGGGCTACGAGCAGTACTTC. Protein sequence: CAWGVSVEGYEQYF.

The chain uses TRBV4-3 and TRBJ2-3; unclear D gene. Between the trimmed V and J ends, which lost 1 base and 3 bases, there was a span of 17 bases. The CDR3 loop spans 17 amino acids. CDR1 and CDR2 (germline): LGHNA, YSLEER. The CDR3 sequence is CASSQVTGRKWTDTQYF. Written as DNA, the CDR3 is TGCGCCAGCAGCCAAGTTACCGGACGCAAGTGGACAGATACGCAGTATTTT.